The present TCR beta chain was sequenced within a study of cytomegalovirus exposure and HLA in healthy donors. Study results and limitations: Prior analysis indicated that the majority of TCR beta V segments exhibited productivity approximately 90% or approximately 30% of the time. Follow-up analysis later connected one missense variant in DCLRE1C with trimming of TCR beta V- and J-genes.

CDR3 size: 22 residues. Germline CDR1 is MGHRA and CDR2 is YSYEKL. V was cut by 4 bases and J by 3 bases, with 37 bases left in between. A multiplex PCR was run with 60 Vbeta primers and 13 Jbeta primers. Study processing details: Among the unique TCR beta chains that a later analysis counted, about 81 million in all, 10 million to 11 million were shared. The table came from immunoSEQ multiplex PCR; TCRdb's copy has only in-frame clones and leaves some out. V and J calls and clone size are given by that table; D and trimming were obtained from the DNA. The profile shows approximately 140,000 clones, approximately 71% of them singletons. As to this clone: Its specificity is not known.

J is TRBJ2-7 and V is TRBV4-1; D possibly corresponds to TRBD1 (9 bases). Input material: PBMCs. This clonotype was sampled from a woman aged 45 to 65 in good health and CMV-seronegative. The DNA of the CDR3 is TGCGCCAGCAGCCCGCGGGGGGTGATGGACAGGGGTCTAGTAGAATTCGGCTACGAGCAGTACTTC. This sequence encodes CASSPRGVMDRGLVEFGYEQYF.